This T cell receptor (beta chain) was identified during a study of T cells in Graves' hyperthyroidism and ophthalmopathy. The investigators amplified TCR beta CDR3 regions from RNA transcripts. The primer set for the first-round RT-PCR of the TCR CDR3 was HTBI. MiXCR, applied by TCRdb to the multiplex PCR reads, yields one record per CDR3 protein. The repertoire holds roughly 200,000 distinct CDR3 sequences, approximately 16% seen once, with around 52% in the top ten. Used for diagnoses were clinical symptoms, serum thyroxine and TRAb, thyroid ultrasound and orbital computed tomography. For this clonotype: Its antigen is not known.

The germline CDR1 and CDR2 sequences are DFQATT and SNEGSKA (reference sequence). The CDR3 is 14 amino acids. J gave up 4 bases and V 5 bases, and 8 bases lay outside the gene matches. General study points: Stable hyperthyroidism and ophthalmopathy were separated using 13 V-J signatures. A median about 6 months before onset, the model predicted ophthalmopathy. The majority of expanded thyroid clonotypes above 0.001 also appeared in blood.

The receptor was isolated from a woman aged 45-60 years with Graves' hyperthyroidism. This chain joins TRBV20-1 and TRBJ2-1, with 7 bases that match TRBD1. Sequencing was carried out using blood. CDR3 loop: CSAPGTVGYNEQFF. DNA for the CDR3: TGCAGTGCTCCCGGGACAGTAGGTTACAATGAGCAGTTCTTC.